This T cell receptor beta chain was identified during a study of T cell responses to AZD1222 COVID-19 vaccine (dated by TCRdb to the early 2020s). General notes on the study: TCR sequencing covered over 230 trial participants: nearly 210 given two doses of AZD1222 and approximately 25 given two doses of MenACWY control vaccine. Trial participants were enrolled into age subgroups of 18-55, 56-69 and 70-plus years, which contained around 150, 28 and 57 TCR-sequenced participants, respectively. The full study reports these points: After two AZD1222 doses, spike-specific TCR breadth and depth were significantly higher than at day 0 and than in MenACWY recipients. No day 14 peak-response samples were available, so repertoires were characterized only after the peak T cell response. Most participants were white British and females outnumbered males, and the authors suggested that clonal diversity may have been underestimated. CD4 TCRs associated with the vaccine covered the entire spike protein, and the dominant responses were in regions 160-218 and 743-854. In the small 56-69-year group, the increase in depth fell short of significance, most likely because of low power. Reportedly, close to half of the unique spike-specific TCRs recognized epitopes lying outside the regions that are mutated in the B.1.351 and B.1.1.7 variants. Conclusions about previously exposed vaccinees were limited because only six or seven AZD1222 recipients were SARS-CoV-2 seropositive at baseline.

The CDR3 regions of human TCRbeta chains were analyzed by immunosequencing. Concerning the study's data processing: Repertoire TCRs were checked for matches against a reference library of SARS-CoV-2-specific TCRs that had been generated using the MIRA antigen-specificity platform. Breadth was defined as the fraction of unique TCRs that were SARS-CoV-2-associated, and depth was defined as the fraction of total T cells that were SARS-CoV-2-associated. Each spike-specific TCR was assigned to its reactive spike region and to a CD4 or CD8 class using the MIRA data. Log10-transformed breadth and depth values were compared by one-way ANOVA with Sidak's multiple comparisons tests. Entries here come from immuneACCESS through TCRdb and include only in-frame sequences with V and J called. Some clones fail to appear in such tables; in the studies checked, an unresolved V gene covers under half of the shortfall, and the cause of the remainder is unknown. That table supplies the V and J calls and clone size; D and trimming were determined from the DNA. The sample contains 130,000 or so clones, 91% of them found a single time. The ten top clones hold 1.5% to 2% of the sample.

A remark on this clone: Its antigen is currently not known. No much larger clone is present one base from it, and per-base qualities are unavailable.

The time point tag for this specimen amounts to: about 28 days (+/-7) after the second vaccine dose. Because spike-specific TCR depth and breadth did not differ between the two schedules, AZD1222 recipients who got a second dose at roughly 4 weeks were pooled with those who got a second dose at roughly 12 weeks. Samples from vaccinated people were obtained from the UK trials COV001 and COV002, which included a single-blind randomized controlled phase 2/3 trial of AZD1222 (ChAdOx1 nCoV-19) in healthy adults. For TCRbeta chain sequencing, PBMC samples were collected from trial participants at day 0 and at day 28 after the second dose. The sample consisted of peripheral blood, taken 28 days after the second AZD1222 dose. The receptor was derived from an adult who received the AZD1222 COVID-19 vaccine.

The sequenced DNA is TGTGCCAGTAGTATGGGACAGGGAGTCCCCTACTATGGCTACACCTTC. Its protein product is CASSMGQGVPYYGYTF. The sequence is built from TRBV19 and TRBJ1-2; a stretch of 9 junction bases matches TRBD1. Trimming removed 3 bases from V and 3 bases from J; the gene matches leave 8 bases unexplained. The CDR3 goes from the cysteine to the phenylalanine over 16 residues. Here the CDR3 DNA is all that survives: 48 bases in frame from base 1. CDR1 is given as LNHDA and CDR2 as SQIVND, both from the germline V gene (reference sequence). This CDR3, with the reference TRBV19 and TRBJ1-2 proteins standing in past its ends, gives the full variable domain DGGITQSPKYLFRKEGQNVTLSCEQNLNHDAMYWYRQDPGQGLRLIYYSQIVNDFQKGDIAEGYSVSREKKESFPLTVTSAQKNPTAFYLCASSMGQGVPYYGYTFGSGTRLTVV.